This paragraph reports one T cell receptor beta chain. The authors' processing: Counts of nucleated cells, estimated from reference gene primer amplification, were obtained. The protocol was immunoSEQ multiplex PCR, while the TCRdb copy is restricted to in-frame clones and leaves out a portion. V and J calls and clone size come straight from that table; D and trimming were deduced from the DNA. The table includes under 350,000 clones, more than 85% detected once. The data were obtained in a study of blood T cell repertoires in COVID-19. At the level of the study: Nucleic acid was either cDNA or gDNA, and it came from T cells, B-cell-depleted T cells, or PBMCs.

CDR1 and CDR2 (germline): LNHDA, SQIVND (reference sequence). CDR3 length equals 18 residues. The V end was cut by 2 bases, the J end by 0 bases, with 14 bases between. The TCR sequence derives from a man aged 70 or older with acute or convalescent COVID-19. Sequencing was performed on peripheral blood. This chain links TRBV19 with TRBJ2-6, with D perhaps TRBD1 (6 bases). In DNA form, the CDR3 reads TGTGCCAGTAGTATAAGACAGGCCGAAAGCTCTGGGGCCAACGTCCTGACTTTC. Translating it yields CASSIRQAESSGANVLTF.